This T cell receptor beta chain was recorded in a study of technical replicates of blood from several donors. The CDR3 is 13 residues long. Germline V gene lookup returns CDR1 MNHEY and CDR2 SVGAGI. The ends were cut back, 2 bases at V and 2 bases at J, with 6 bases in the middle. Note on this clone: This sample includes further DNA sequences coding for the same CDR3.

The assay was immunoSEQ multiplex PCR, and TCRdb's table has in-frame clones only and misses some. The sample lists some 80,000 clones, roughly nine tenths occurring once. The chain recombines TRBV6-5 with TRBJ1-2; D unresolved. This TCR derives from a human donor in good health. The specimen sequenced was T cells isolated from PBMCs. The CDR3 DNA follows: TGTGCCAGCAGTTACGGCTTGAACTATGGCTACACCTTC. Its translation is CASSYGLNYGYTF.